A single sample gave rise to the 31 T cell receptor beta chains below, sequenced in a study of response to subunit inactivated influenza vaccine. TCRdb redid the calling of the RT-PCR reads with MiXCR, one entry per CDR3 protein. The sample records roughly 170,000 distinct CDR3 sequences, nearly 9.5% being singletons. The specimen comprised non-naive T cells sorted from PBMCs, sampled on the day of vaccination. Every receptor here comes from a man aged 50-60 years who received an inactivated influenza vaccine.

This chain joins TRBV7-2 and TRBJ2-5; D may correspond to TRBD1 or TRBD2 (6 bases each). In germline, CDR1 is SGHTA, CDR2 FQGNSA. Trimming removed 5 bases at V and 5 bases at J, with 15 bases between. The CDR3 consists of 14 residues. The CDR3 sequence is CASSPGTREETQYF. The CDR3 DNA follows: TGTGCCAGCAGCCCCGGGACACGGGAGGAGACCCAGTACTTC.

This clonotype was seen a handful of times. V usage is TRBV20-1 and J usage is TRBJ2-3, with 10 bases identical to TRBD2. The CDR3 is 16 amino acids. Germline V gives CDR1 DFQATT, CDR2 SNEGSKA (reference sequence). Unmatched junction bases numbered 8, after V lost 2 bases and J lost 3 bases. CDR3: CSARPSSGSGTDTQYF. CDR3 DNA sequence: TGCAGTGCTAGACCATCTAGCGGGAGTGGTACAGATACGCAGTATTTT.

In this sample, this clonotype turned up many times. The rearrangement uses TRBV3-1 and TRBJ2-5; tentatively, D is TRBD2 (6 bases). V was cut by 3 bases and J by 1 base, with 12 bases left in between. There are 15 residues in the CDR3. Germline V gene sequence: CDR1 LGHDT, CDR2 YNNKEL (reference sequence). The CDR3 region has the DNA TGTGCCAGCAGCCAGCGGGAAGGGGTCCAAGAGACCCAGTACTTC. It yields the protein CASSQREGVQETQYF.

This clonotype was seen more than once but under ten times. V gene TRBV5-1 combines with J gene TRBJ2-5; 11 bases fit TRBD1. The CDR3 runs to 17 residues. Germline CDR1 SGHRS, CDR2 YFSETQ. V gave up 4 bases and J gave up 2 bases; unmatched junction bases: 10. The CDR3 sequence: CASSPRTGGARQETQYF. The CDR3 nucleotides are TGCGCCAGCAGCCCGAGGACAGGGGGCGCGAGGCAAGAGACCCAGTACTTC. Drawing the rest from reference TRBV5-1 and TRBJ2-5, the complete variable domain is KAGVTQTPRYLIKTRGQQVTLSCSPISGHRSVSWYQQTPGQGLQFLFEYFSETQRNKGNFPGRFSGRQFSNSRSEMNVSTLELGDSALYLCASSPRTGGARQETQYFGPGTRLLVL.

CDR3 bases: TGTGCCACCAGCAGAGAACAGAGCTTTACTGGGGCCAACGTCCTGACTTTC. Its translation: CATSREQSFTGANVLTF. The rearrangement links TRBV15 to TRBJ2-6; no definite D call. V was trimmed by 0 bases and J by 2 bases, leaving 11 bases between them. CDR1 LNHNV and CDR2 YYDKDF come from the germline V gene (reference sequence). The CDR3 is 17 residues long.

The J gene is TRBJ2-7, the V gene TRBV20-1; TRBD2 aligns across 7 bases. Looked up from germline, CDR1 is DFQATT and CDR2 is SNEGSKA (reference sequence). The trim removed 4 bases at V and 3 bases at J, leaving 6 bases unmatched. CDR3 size: 13 residues. The CDR3 DNA reads as TGCAGTGCTAAGGGTCCTAGCGGCTACGAGCAGTACTTC. Translation gives CSAKGPSGYEQYF.

This clonotype was counted many times. V is TRBV20-1 and J is TRBJ2-1; 11 nucleotides agree with TRBD2. This CDR3 is built from 16 residues. CDR1 and CDR2 from the germline V gene are DFQATT and SNEGSKA (reference sequence). V shed 1 base and J 1 base; nucleotides not matched to a gene: 3. Here the CDR3 DNA reads TGCAGTGCTAGAGTATTAGCGGGGGGGTCCTACAATGAGCAGTTCTTC. Translated, it gives CSARVLAGGSYNEQFF.

The V gene is TRBV4-3, the J gene TRBJ2-1; D is possibly TRBD1 or TRBD2 (5 bases each). This CDR3 has 15 residues. V was trimmed by 4 bases and J by 1 base, leaving 11 bases between them. Germline loops: CDR1 LGHNA, CDR2 YSLEER. Here the CDR3 DNA reads TGCGCCAGCAGCCGAAACTGGGGGTCCTACAATGAGCAGTTCTTC. Amino acids: CASSRNWGSYNEQFF.

The chain carries TRBV7-9 and TRBJ2-3; 8 positions agree with TRBD1. Germline V gives CDR1 SEHNR, CDR2 FQNEAQ (reference sequence). V shed 5 bases and J 4 bases; nucleotides not matched to a gene: 8. The CDR3 has 15 amino acids. As DNA, the CDR3 is TGTGCCAGCAGCCAACAACAGGGGGTTTCAGATACGCAGTATTTT. This sequence encodes CASSQQQGVSDTQYF. Drawing the rest from reference TRBV7-9 and TRBJ2-3, the complete variable domain is DTGVSQNPRHKITKRGQNVTFRCDPISEHNRLYWYRQTLGQGPEFLTYFQNEAQLEKSRLLSDRFSAERPKGSFSTLEIQRTEQGDSAMYLCASSQQQGVSDTQYFGPGTRLTVL.

The V call is TRBV14, the J call TRBJ2-7; 7 bases are shared with TRBD1. The CDR3 has 15 residues. Germline loops: CDR1 SGHDN, CDR2 FVKESK. V was clipped by 3 bases and J by 0 bases; unmatched bases: 5. CDR3 coding DNA: TGTGCCAGCAGCCATGGGACAGTACCCTCCTACGAGCAGTACTTC. This translates into CASSHGTVPSYEQYF.

There are many counts of this clonotype. V usage is TRBV6-1 and J usage is TRBJ2-5; D is unclear. With 6 bases removed from V and 5 bases from J, the gap between germline ends came to 16 bases. The germline V gene encodes CDR1 MNHNS and CDR2 SASEGT. This CDR3 has 14 residues. CDR3 loop: CASSPQPSGETQYF. The CDR3 coding sequence is TGTGCCAGCAGCCCGCAACCAAGTGGCGAGACCCAGTACTTC.

The chain recombines TRBV25-1 with TRBJ1-2; TRBD1 is a possible D gene (6 bases). The length of the CDR3 is 13 residues. The V gene lost 6 bases and the J gene lost 7 bases, with 15 bases spanning the gap. CDR1 MGHDK and CDR2 SYGVNS come from the germline V gene. The CDR3: CASRKQGIGGYTF. The CDR3 DNA reads TGTGCCAGCAGGAAACAGGGAATCGGTGGCTACACCTTC.

Many counts were recorded for this clonotype. The rearrangement joins TRBV5-1 to TRBJ2-3, with 9 bases matching TRBD2. Unmatched junction bases numbered 24, after V lost 4 bases and J lost 9 bases. The CDR3 consists of 19 residues. Germline CDR1 and CDR2: SGHRS and YFSETQ. CDR3 coding DNA: TGCGCCAGCAGCCACGCACCATCGACTAGCGGATCAAACAGATGGACGCAGTATTTT. Its protein product is CASSHAPSTSGSNRWTQYF.

The chain is built from TRBV29-1 and TRBJ1-1; D is uncertain. With 3 bases removed from V and 0 bases from J, the gap between germline ends came to 5 bases. CDR3 length: 12 amino acids. Germline CDR1 SQVTM, CDR2 ANQGSEA. The chain's CDR3 is CSVDELNTEAFF. The CDR3 DNA sequence: TGCAGCGTTGATGAGTTGAACACTGAAGCTTTCTTT.

This clonotype was counted a few times. The rearrangement uses TRBV20-1 and TRBJ2-1; D tentatively reads TRBD1 or TRBD2 (5 bases each). Germline CDR1 is DFQATT and CDR2 is SNEGSKA (reference sequence). The CDR3 totals 16 residues. Trimming pared 7 bases from V and 6 bases from J, leaving 25 bases between. The CDR3 loop reads CSVGLITPMGVNEQFF. CDR3 nucleotides: TGCAGTGTCGGCCTGATAACTCCGATGGGGGTCAATGAGCAGTTCTTC.

The J gene is TRBJ2-2, the V gene TRBV7-8; no clear D. V was cut by 5 bases and J by 0 bases, with 10 bases left in between. The V gene's germline CDR1 is SGHVS and CDR2 FQNEAQ. The CDR3 has 15 residues. The CDR3 coding sequence is TGTGCCAGCAGCATGGACGGATCGAACACCGGGGAGCTGTTTTTT. It codes for CASSMDGSNTGELFF.

This clonotype was picked up many times. The CDR3 DNA reads as TGTGCCAGCAGTTACCCCGAAGATTGGCTGTTTTTT. This translates into CASSYPEDWLFF. The V call is TRBV28, the J call TRBJ1-4, with D unresolved. CDR1 and CDR2 (germline): MDHEN, SYDVKM. V dropped 4 bases and J dropped 14 bases, with 14 bases sitting between them. The CDR3 extends over 12 amino acids. Using reference TRBV28 and TRBJ1-4 for the parts outside the CDR3, the full variable domain is DVKVTQSSRYLVKRTGEKVFLECVQDMDHENMFWYRQDPGLGLRLIYFSYDVKMKEKGDIPEGYSVSREKKERFSLILESASTNQTSMYLCASSYPEDWLFFGSGTQLSVL.

This clonotype was found a few times. The chain combines TRBV20-1 with TRBJ1-6; D is unclear. The V end lost 1 base, the J end lost 7 bases, and 14 bases lay between the germline ends. Germline V gives CDR1 DFQATT, CDR2 SNEGSKA (reference sequence). The CDR3 length is 15 residues. The CDR3 protein is CSARAPAGRNSPLHF. The CDR3 DNA reads as TGCAGTGCTAGAGCGCCGGCAGGCCGGAATTCACCCCTCCACTTT.

This clonotype was recorded many times. The CDR3 bases are TGTGCCAGCAGCGGCTGGCGGGTTCTCACTGAAGCTTTCTTT. Translating gives CASSGWRVLTEAFF. The chain is built from TRBV7-8 and TRBJ1-1; D is ambiguous. The germline gives CDR1 SGHVS, CDR2 FQNEAQ. The CDR3 length is 14 residues. With 5 bases removed from V and 4 bases from J, the gap between germline ends came to 14 bases.

The chain recombines TRBV14 with TRBJ2-1; TRBD2 might be the D (5 bases). The ends were cut back, 8 bases at V and 9 bases at J, with 11 bases in the middle. There are 11 residues in the CDR3. Germline assignment: CDR1 SGHDN and CDR2 FVKESK. The CDR3 DNA reads as TGTGCCAGCCGTGGAGGAGTTGAGCAGTTCTTC. Translating it yields CASRGGVEQFF.

This clonotype occurred many times. The chain combines TRBV29-1 with TRBJ2-3; D may correspond to TRBD1 or TRBD2 (7 bases each). V lost 4 bases and J lost 5, with 19 bases in between. The V gene's germline CDR1 is SQVTM and CDR2 ANQGSEA. The CDR3 length is 15 residues. CDR3 in amino acids: CSVGNQGGLQDTQYF. DNA for the CDR3: TGCAGCGTTGGAAACCAGGGGGGACTACAAGATACGCAGTATTTT.

The chain carries TRBV20-1 and TRBJ2-7; D is undetermined. The CDR3 sequence is 14 residues long. The V gene lost 3 bases and the J gene lost 1 base, with 13 bases spanning the gap. Germline-derived CDR1 and CDR2 are DFQATT and SNEGSKA (reference sequence). The CDR3 sequence: CSASLFRRSYEQYF. CDR3 sequence (DNA): TGCAGTGCTAGTCTATTCCGGAGATCCTACGAGCAGTACTTC.

This clonotype came up a few times. V is TRBV28 and J is TRBJ2-1; 7 nucleotides line up with TRBD1. J gave up 15 bases and V 3 bases, and 8 bases lay outside the gene matches. This CDR3 is built from 12 residues. CDR1 and CDR2 (germline): MDHEN, SYDVKM. Here the CDR3 DNA reads TGTGCCAGCAGTTTCAGGACAGGTTTAACGTTCTTC. Translated, it gives CASSFRTGLTFF.

The chain combines TRBV30 with TRBJ1-1; D is unresolved. Germline V gene data show CDR1 as GTSNPN and CDR2 as SVGIG (reference sequence). The CDR3 has 15 residues. Trimming took off 2 bases at V and 1 base at J, with 14 bases between the two ends. CDR3 sequence: CAWSPMNGRNTEAFF. The CDR3 DNA follows: TGTGCCTGGAGTCCCATGAACGGACGGAACACTGAAGCTTTCTTT.

This clonotype has ten or more counts. The rearrangement links TRBV4-1 to TRBJ1-2; TRBD1 matches at 8 bases. The V segment lost 3 bases and the J segment 4 bases; nucleotides outside the gene matches: 16. The CDR3 sequence is 18 residues long. The germline CDR1 and CDR2 sequences are MGHRA and YSYEKL. The CDR3 loop is CASSHERQGRRSSYGYTF. In nucleotides, the CDR3 is TGCGCCAGCAGCCATGAGCGACAGGGGAGGAGAAGTAGCTATGGCTACACCTTC.

This chain connects TRBV6-2 or TRBV6-3 to TRBJ2-7; 9 nucleotides match TRBD1. Germline values: CDR1 MNHEY, CDR2 SVGEGT. The CDR3 is 14 residues long. V lost 8 bases, J lost 2 bases, and 7 bases stayed unmatched. CDR3 in amino acids: CASFGTGSTYEQYF. CDR3 nucleotide sequence: TGTGCCAGCTTCGGGACAGGGAGCACCTACGAGCAGTACTTC.

V usage is TRBV5-1 and J usage is TRBJ2-5, with TRBD2 matching 10 bases. The length of the CDR3 is 15 residues. The junction had 6 bases not matched to a gene; V was cut back by 4 bases and J by 3 bases. CDR1 is SGHRS, CDR2 YFSETQ, per germline. The CDR3 sequence is CASSIGLAGEETQYF. As DNA, the CDR3 is TGCGCCAGCAGCATTGGCCTAGCGGGAGAAGAGACCCAGTACTTC.

Only a few counts were recorded for this clonotype. V gene TRBV20-1 combines with J gene TRBJ2-7, with D uncertain. V was cut by 0 bases and J by 2 bases, with 5 bases left in between. The CDR3 spans 12 residues. Germline V gene lookup returns CDR1 DFQATT and CDR2 SNEGSKA (reference sequence). The DNA of the CDR3 is TGCAGTGCTAGAGAGTCCGCCTACGAGCAGTACTTC. Its protein product is CSARESAYEQYF.

This clonotype was seen many times. The chain joins TRBV7-9 to TRBJ1-4; D ambiguous. Trimming took 6 bases from V and 4 from J, leaving 9 bases between them. The CDR3 covers 13 residues. Germline loops: CDR1 SEHNR, CDR2 FQNEAQ (reference sequence). The CDR3 sequence is CASRDGDNEKLFF. The CDR3, as DNA: TGTGCCAGCAGGGACGGCGATAATGAAAAACTGTTTTTT.

This clonotype was seen a handful of times. The chain recombines TRBV5-8 with TRBJ1-5, with D unresolved. V was shortened by 4 bases and J by 4 bases, with 12 bases between the two germline ends. Germline V lookup: CDR1 SGHTS, CDR2 YDEGEE. The CDR3 has 14 amino acids. This CDR3 reads CASSPLGGNQPQHF. DNA for the CDR3: TGTGCCAGCAGCCCGCTGGGCGGAAATCAGCCCCAGCATTTT.

The gene calls are TRBV7-9 and TRBJ2-7; TRBD1 aligns across 9 bases. The germline V gene encodes CDR1 SEHNR and CDR2 FQNEAQ (reference sequence). V trimming: 4 bases; J trimming: 6 bases; junction bases outside the gene matches: 7. CDR3 length: 14 residues. The CDR3 reads CASSSRTGVSEQYF. The DNA of the CDR3 is TGTGCCAGCAGCTCTAGGACAGGGGTCTCCGAGCAGTACTTC.